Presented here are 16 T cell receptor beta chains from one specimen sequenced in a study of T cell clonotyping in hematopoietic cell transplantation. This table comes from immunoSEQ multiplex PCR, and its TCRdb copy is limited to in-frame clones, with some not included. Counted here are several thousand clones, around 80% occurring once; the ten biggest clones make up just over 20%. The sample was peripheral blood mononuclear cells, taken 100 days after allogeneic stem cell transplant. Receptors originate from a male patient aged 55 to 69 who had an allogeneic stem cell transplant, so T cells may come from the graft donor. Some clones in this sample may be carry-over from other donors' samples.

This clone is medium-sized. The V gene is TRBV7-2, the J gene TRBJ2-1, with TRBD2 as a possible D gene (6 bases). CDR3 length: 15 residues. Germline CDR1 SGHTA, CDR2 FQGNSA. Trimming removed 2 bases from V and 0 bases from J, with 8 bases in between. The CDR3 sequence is CASSLLASSYNEQFF. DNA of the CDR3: TGTGCCAGCAGCTTACTAGCGAGCTCCTACAATGAGCAGTTCTTC.

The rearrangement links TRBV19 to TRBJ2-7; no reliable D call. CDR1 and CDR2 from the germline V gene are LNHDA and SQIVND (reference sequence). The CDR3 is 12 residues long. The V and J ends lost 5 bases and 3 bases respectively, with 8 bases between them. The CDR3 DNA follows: TGTGCCAGTAGTGGGCGCGGCTACGAGCAGTACTTC. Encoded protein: CASSGRGYEQYF.

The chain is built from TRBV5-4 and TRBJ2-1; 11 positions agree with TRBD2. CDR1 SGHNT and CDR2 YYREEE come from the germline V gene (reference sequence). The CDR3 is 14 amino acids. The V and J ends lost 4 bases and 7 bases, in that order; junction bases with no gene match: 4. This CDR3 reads CASSPLAGENEQFF. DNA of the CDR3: TGTGCCAGCAGCCCACTAGCGGGAGAGAATGAGCAGTTCTTC.

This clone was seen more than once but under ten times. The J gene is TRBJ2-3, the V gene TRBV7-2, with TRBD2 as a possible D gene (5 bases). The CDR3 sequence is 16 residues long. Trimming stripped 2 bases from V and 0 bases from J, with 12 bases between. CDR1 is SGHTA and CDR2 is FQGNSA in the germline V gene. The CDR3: CASSLFRTGSTDTQYF. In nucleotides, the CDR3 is TGTGCCAGCAGCTTATTCCGGACGGGAAGCACAGATACGCAGTATTTT.

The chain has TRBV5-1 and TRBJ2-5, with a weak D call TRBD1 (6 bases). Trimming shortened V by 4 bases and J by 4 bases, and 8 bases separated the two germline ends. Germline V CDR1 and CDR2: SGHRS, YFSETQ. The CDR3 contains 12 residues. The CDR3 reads CASSVRGETQYF. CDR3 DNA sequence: TGCGCCAGCAGCGTCAGGGGAGAGACCCAGTACTTC. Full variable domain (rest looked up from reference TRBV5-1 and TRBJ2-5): KAGVTQTPRYLIKTRGQQVTLSCSPISGHRSVSWYQQTPGQGLQFLFEYFSETQRNKGNFPGRFSGRQFSNSRSEMNVSTLELGDSALYLCASSVRGETQYFGPGTRLLVL.

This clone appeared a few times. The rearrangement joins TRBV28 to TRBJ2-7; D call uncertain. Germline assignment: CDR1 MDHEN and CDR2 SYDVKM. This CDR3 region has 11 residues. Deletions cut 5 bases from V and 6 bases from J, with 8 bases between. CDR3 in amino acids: CASSPSGEQYF. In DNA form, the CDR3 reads TGTGCCAGCAGTCCCTCGGGCGAGCAGTACTTC.

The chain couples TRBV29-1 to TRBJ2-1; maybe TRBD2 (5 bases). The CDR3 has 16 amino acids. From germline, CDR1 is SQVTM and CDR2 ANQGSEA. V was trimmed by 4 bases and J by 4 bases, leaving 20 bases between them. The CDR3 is CSVGRLAGEGYNEQFF. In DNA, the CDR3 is TGCAGCGTTGGGCGGTTGGCGGGTGAAGGATACAATGAGCAGTTCTTC.

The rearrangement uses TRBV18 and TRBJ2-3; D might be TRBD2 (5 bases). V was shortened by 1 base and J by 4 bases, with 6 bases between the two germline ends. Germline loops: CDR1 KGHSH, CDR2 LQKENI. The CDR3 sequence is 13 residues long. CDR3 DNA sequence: TGTGCCAGCTCACCACAGGAGGCAGATACGCAGTATTTT. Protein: CASSPQEADTQYF.

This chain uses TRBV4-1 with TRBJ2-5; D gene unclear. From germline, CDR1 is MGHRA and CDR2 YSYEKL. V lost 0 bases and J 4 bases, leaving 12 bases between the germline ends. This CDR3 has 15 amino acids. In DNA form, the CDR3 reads TGCGCCAGCAGCCAAGATGGAACACGACGAGAGACCCAGTACTTC. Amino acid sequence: CASSQDGTRRETQYF.

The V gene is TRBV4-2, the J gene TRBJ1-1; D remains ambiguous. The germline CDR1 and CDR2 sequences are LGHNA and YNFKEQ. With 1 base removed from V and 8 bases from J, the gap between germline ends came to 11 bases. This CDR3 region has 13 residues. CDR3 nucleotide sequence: TGTGCCAGCAGCCAAGTAACGGTCCCCGAAGCTTTCTTT. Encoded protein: CASSQVTVPEAFF.

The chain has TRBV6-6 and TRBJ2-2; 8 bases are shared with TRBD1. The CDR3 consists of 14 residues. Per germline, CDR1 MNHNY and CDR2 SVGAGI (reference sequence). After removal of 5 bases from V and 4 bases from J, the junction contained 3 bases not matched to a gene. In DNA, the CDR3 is TGTGCCAGCAGTCGGACAGGGAGCACCGGGGAGCTGTTTTTT. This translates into CASSRTGSTGELFF.

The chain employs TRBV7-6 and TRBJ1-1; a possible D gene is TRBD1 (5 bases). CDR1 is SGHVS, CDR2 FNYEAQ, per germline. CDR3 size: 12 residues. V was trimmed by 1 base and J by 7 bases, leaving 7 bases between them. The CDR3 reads CASSLGGGEAFF. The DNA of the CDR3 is TGTGCCAGCAGCTTAGGTGGGGGTGAAGCTTTCTTT.

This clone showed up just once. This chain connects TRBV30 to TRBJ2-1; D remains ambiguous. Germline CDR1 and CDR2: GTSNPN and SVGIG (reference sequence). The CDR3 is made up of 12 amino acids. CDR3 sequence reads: CATQKQNNEQFF. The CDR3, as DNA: TGTGCTACACAAAAACAGAACAATGAGCAGTTCTTC.

The CDR3 sequence: CASSQDKAGRPGELFF. CDR3 DNA: TGTGCCAGCAGCCAAGATAAAGCGGGTAGGCCCGGGGAGCTGTTTTTT. The J gene is TRBJ2-2, the V gene TRBV4-2; D might be TRBD2 (6 bases). There are 16 residues in the CDR3. V dropped 0 bases and J dropped 6 bases, with 14 bases sitting between them. Per the germline V gene, CDR1 is LGHNA and CDR2 is YNFKEQ.

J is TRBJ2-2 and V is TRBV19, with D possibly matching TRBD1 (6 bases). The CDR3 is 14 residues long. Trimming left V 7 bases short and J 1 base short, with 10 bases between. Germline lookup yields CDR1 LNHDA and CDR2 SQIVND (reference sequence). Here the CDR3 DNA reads TGTGCCAGTACCCAGACAGGGAACACCGGGGAGCTGTTTTTT. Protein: CASTQTGNTGELFF.

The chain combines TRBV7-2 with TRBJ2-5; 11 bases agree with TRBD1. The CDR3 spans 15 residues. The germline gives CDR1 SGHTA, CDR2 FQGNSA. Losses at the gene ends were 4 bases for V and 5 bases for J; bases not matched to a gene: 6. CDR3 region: CASSSGTGGEETQYF. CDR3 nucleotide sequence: TGTGCCAGCAGCTCCGGGACAGGGGGGGAGGAGACCCAGTACTTC. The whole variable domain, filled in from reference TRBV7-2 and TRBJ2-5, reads GAGVSQSPSNKVTEKGKDVELRCDPISGHTALYWYRQSLGQGLEFLIYFQGNSAPDKSGLPSDRFSAERTGGSVSTLTIQRTQQEDSAVYLCASSSGTGGEETQYFGPGTRLLVL.